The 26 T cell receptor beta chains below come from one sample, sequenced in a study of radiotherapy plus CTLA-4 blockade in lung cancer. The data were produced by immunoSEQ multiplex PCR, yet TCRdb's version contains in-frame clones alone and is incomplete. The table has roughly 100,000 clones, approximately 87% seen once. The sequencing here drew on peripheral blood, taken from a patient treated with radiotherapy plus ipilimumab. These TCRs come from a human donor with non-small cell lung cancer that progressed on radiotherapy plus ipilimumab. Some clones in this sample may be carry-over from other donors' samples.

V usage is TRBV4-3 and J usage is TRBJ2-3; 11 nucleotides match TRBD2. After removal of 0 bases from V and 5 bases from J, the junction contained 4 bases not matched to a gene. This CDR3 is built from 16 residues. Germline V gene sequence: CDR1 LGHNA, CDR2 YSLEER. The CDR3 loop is CASSQDLAGGRDTQYF. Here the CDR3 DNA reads TGCGCCAGCAGCCAAGATCTAGCGGGGGGCCGAGATACGCAGTATTTT.

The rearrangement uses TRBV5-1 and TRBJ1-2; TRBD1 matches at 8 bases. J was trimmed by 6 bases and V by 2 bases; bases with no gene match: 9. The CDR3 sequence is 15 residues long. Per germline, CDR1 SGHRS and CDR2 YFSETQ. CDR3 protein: CASSLSLTGADGYTF. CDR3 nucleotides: TGCGCCAGCAGCTTATCTTTGACAGGGGCTGATGGCTACACCTTC.

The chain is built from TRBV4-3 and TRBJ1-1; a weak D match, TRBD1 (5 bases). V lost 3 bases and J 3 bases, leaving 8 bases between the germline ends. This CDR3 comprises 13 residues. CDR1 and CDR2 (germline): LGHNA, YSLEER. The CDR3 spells CASSHRQYTEAFF. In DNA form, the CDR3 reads TGCGCCAGCAGCCACCGACAGTACACTGAAGCTTTCTTT.

In nucleotides, the CDR3 is TGTGCCACCAGCAAGGGAAGAGGAGTGGGGCCCCAGCATTTT. As protein: CATSKGRGVGPQHF. J is TRBJ1-5 and V is TRBV15; D unclear. Germline V gene sequence: CDR1 LNHNV, CDR2 YYDKDF (reference sequence). Trimming cost V 4 bases and J 9 bases, with 16 bases left between them. The CDR3 sequence is 14 residues long.

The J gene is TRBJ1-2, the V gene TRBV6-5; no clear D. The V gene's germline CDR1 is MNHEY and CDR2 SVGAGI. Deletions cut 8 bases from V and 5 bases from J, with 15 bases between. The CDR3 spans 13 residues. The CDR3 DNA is TGTGCCAGCTGCTCGGGGTTAAATTATGGCTACACCTTC. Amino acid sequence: CASCSGLNYGYTF.

The CDR3 reads CASSKWGATYGYTF. DNA for the CDR3: TGTGCCAGCAGTAAATGGGGGGCAACCTATGGCTACACCTTC. The chain carries TRBV6-5 and TRBJ1-2; D is possibly TRBD1 (6 bases). The germline V gene encodes CDR1 MNHEY and CDR2 SVGAGI. The CDR3 is 14 amino acids. V dropped 5 bases and J dropped 4 bases, with 14 bases sitting between them.

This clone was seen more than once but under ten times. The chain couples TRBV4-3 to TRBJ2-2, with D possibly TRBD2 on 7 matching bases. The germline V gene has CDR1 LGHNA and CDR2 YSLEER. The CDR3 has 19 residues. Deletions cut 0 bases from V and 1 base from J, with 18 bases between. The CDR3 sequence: CASSQDRGWGGRNTGELFF. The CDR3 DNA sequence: TGCGCCAGCAGCCAAGATCGGGGGTGGGGGGGGCGGAACACCGGGGAGCTGTTTTTT.

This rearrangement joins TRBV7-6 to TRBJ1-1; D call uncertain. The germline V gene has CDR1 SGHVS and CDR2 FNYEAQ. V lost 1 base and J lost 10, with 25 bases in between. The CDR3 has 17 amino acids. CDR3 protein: CASSLVLGFSGPGGAFF. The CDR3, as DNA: TGTGCCAGCAGCTTAGTGTTAGGTTTTAGTGGCCCCGGCGGAGCTTTCTTT.

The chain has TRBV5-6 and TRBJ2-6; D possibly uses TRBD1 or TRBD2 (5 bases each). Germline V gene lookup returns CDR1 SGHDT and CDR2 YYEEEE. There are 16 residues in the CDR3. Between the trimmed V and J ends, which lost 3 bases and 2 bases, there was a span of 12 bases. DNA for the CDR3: TGTGCCAGCAGCTCGTGGGGACGGACTGGGGCCAACGTCCTGACTTTC. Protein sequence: CASSSWGRTGANVLTF.

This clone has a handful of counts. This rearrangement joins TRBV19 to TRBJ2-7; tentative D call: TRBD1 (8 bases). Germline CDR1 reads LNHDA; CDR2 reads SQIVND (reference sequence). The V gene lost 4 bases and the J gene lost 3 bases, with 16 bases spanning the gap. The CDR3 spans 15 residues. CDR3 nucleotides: TGTGCCAGTAGTAAAAAATACAGGGGGGGCTACGAGCAGTACTTC. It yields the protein CASSKKYRGGYEQYF.

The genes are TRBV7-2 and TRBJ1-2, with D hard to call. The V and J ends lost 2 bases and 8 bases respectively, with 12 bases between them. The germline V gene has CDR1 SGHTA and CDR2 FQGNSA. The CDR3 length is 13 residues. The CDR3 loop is CASSLSPYGGYTF. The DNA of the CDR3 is TGTGCCAGCAGCTTATCGCCGTACGGGGGCTACACCTTC.

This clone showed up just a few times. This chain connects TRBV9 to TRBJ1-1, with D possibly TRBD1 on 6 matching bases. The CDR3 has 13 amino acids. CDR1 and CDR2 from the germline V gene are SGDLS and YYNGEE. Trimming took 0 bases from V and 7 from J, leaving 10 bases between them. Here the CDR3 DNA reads TGTGCCAGCAGCGTAGTACAGGGAGGTGAAGCTTTCTTT. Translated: CASSVVQGGEAFF.

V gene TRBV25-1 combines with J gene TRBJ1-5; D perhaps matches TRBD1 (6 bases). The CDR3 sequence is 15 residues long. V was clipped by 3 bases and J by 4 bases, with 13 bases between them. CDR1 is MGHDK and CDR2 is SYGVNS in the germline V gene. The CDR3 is CASSEGQGINQPQHF. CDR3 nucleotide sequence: TGTGCCAGCAGTGAGGGTCAGGGGATAAATCAGCCCCAGCATTTT.

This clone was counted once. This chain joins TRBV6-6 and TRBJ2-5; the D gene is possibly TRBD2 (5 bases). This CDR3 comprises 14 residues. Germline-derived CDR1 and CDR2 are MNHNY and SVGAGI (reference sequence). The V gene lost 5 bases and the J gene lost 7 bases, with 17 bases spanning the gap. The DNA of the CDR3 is TGTGCCAGCAGTCTACTAGTAGGTTCAGCGACCCAGTACTTC. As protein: CASSLLVGSATQYF.

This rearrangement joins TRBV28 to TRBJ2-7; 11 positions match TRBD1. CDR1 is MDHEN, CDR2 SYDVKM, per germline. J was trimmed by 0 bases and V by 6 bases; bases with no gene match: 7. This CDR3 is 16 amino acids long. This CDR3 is CASSQIGTGGSYEQYF. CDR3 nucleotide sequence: TGTGCCAGCAGCCAAATAGGGACAGGGGGCTCCTACGAGCAGTACTTC.

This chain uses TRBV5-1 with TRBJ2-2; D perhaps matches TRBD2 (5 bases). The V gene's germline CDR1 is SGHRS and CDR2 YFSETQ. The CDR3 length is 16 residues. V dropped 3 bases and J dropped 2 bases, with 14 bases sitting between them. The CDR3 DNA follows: TGCGCCAGCAGCTACCGGGAAACAATAAACACCGGGGAGCTGTTTTTT. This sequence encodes CASSYRETINTGELFF.

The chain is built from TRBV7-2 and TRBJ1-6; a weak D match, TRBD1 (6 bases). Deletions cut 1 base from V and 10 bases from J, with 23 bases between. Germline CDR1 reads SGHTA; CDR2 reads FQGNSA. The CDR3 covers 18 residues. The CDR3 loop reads CASSLEGLGGVSESPLHF. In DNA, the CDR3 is TGTGCCAGCAGCTTAGAAGGGTTAGGGGGAGTTTCTGAGTCACCCCTCCACTTT. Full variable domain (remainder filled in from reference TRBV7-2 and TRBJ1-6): GAGVSQSPSNKVTEKGKDVELRCDPISGHTALYWYRQSLGQGLEFLIYFQGNSAPDKSGLPSDRFSAERTGGSVSTLTIQRTQQEDSAVYLCASSLEGLGGVSESPLHFGNGTRLTVT.

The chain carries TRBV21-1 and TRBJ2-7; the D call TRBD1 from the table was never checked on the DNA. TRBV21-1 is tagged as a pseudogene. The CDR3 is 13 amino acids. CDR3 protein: CASNSGGGYEQYF. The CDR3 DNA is TGTGCCAGCAATTCAGGGGGCGGGTACGAGCAGTACTTC.

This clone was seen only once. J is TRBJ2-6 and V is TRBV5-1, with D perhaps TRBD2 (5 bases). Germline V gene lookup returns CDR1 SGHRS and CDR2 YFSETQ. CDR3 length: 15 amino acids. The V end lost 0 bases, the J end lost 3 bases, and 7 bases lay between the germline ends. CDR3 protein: CASSLGGFGANVLTF. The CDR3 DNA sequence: TGCGCCAGCAGCTTGGGCGGGTTTGGGGCCAACGTCCTGACTTTC.

The DNA for the CDR3 is TGTGCCAGCAGCTTCGAGGGCAATTCACCCCTCCACTTT. As protein: CASSFEGNSPLHF. The chain joins TRBV7-8 to TRBJ1-6, with D unclear. The CDR3 sequence is 13 residues long. Germline V gives CDR1 SGHVS, CDR2 FQNEAQ. V shed 3 bases and J shed 7 bases, with 7 bases lying between them.

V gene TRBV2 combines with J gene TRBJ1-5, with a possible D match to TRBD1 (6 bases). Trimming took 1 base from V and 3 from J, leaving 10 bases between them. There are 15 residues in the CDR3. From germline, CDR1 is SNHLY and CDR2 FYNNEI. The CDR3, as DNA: TGTGCCAGCAGTGAAGGTGGGGGCGACAATCAGCCCCAGCATTTT. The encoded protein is CASSEGGGDNQPQHF.

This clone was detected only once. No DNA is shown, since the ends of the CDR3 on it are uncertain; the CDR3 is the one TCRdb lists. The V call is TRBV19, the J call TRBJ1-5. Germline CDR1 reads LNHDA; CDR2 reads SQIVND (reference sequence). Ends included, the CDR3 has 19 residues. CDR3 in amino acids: CASTSGRHGSLYSNQPQHF.

The CDR3: CASSPGTGDYEQYF. The CDR3 bases are TGTGCCAGCTCACCTGGGACAGGGGACTACGAGCAGTACTTC. The rearrangement uses TRBV18 and TRBJ2-7; 10 bases align to TRBD1. The CDR3 covers 14 residues. Unmatched junction bases numbered 2, after V lost 3 bases and J lost 3 bases. Germline values: CDR1 KGHSH, CDR2 LQKENI.

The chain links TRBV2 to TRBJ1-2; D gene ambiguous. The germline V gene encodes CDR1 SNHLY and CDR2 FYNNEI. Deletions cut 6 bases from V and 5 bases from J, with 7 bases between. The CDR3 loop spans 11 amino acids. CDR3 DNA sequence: TGTGCCAGCAGCTTGATATATGGCTACACCTTC. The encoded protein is CASSLIYGYTF.

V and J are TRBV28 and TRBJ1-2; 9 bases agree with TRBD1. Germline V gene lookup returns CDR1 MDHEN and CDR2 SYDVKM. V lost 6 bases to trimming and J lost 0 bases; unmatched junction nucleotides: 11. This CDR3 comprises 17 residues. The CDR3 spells CASRTTGGQTANYGYTF. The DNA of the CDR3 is TGTGCCAGCAGGACGACAGGGGGACAAACTGCTAACTATGGCTACACCTTC.

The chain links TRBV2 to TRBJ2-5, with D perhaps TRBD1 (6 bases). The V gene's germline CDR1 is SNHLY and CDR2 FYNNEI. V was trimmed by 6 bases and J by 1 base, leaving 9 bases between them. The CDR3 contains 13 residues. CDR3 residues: CASRRGIQETQYF. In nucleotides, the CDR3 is TGTGCCAGCAGAAGGGGGATCCAAGAGACCCAGTACTTC.